This entry features one TCR beta chain sequence. Germline CDR1 is SGHTA and CDR2 is FQGNSA. This CDR3 comprises 15 residues. Unmatched junction bases numbered 7, after V lost 4 bases and J lost 6 bases. The sample belongs to a study of blood T cell repertoires in COVID-19. At the level of the study: The United States, Italy and Spain provided the acute and convalescent COVID-19 samples. Nucleic acid was either cDNA or gDNA, and it came from T cells, B-cell-depleted T cells, or PBMCs.

Original methodology: How many nucleated cells were present was estimated from reference gene primer amplification. The repertoire was sequenced with immunoSEQ multiplex PCR; TCRdb's copy has only in-frame clones and lacks some. Clonal size and the V and J genes are those of that table, whereas D and trimming came from the DNA. The repertoire has roughly 110,000 clones, roughly 83% of them found once; the top ten carry around 4.4%. Sequenced: peripheral blood. The TCR originated in a human donor in a cohort sampled during active COVID-19. This chain uses TRBV7-2 with TRBJ2-1, with TRBD2 matching 9 bases. Here the CDR3 reads CASSWLAGRTNEQFF. CDR3 nucleotide sequence: TGTGCCAGCAGCTGGCTAGCGGGAAGGACCAATGAGCAGTTCTTC.